One sample yielded the 11 T cell receptor beta chains listed below, sequenced in a study of shared clonotypes between healthy human individuals. TCRdb keeps only in-frame clones here, not all; method: immunoSEQ multiplex PCR. The sample yields about 680,000 clones, 73% seen once. Sequencing was carried out using memory CD4+ T cells sorted from blood. The subset: CD45RA-negative fraction. The receptors stem from a young woman in good health.

The CDR3 nucleotides are TGTGCCAGCAGCCCCCGAGGAGTCTCCAGGGCTGGGGCCAACGTCCTGACTTTC. Amino acids: CASSPRGVSRAGANVLTF. V and J are TRBV11-2 and TRBJ2-6; a weak D match, TRBD1 (5 bases). V was shortened by 5 bases and J by 2 bases, with 19 bases between the two germline ends. The germline V gene encodes CDR1 SGHAT and CDR2 FQNNGV. CDR3 length: 18 amino acids.

This sequence joins TRBV29-1 and TRBJ2-7; TRBD1 agrees at 9 bases. The CDR3 is made up of 14 amino acids. The V and J ends lost 4 bases and 3 bases, in that order; junction bases with no gene match: 7. Germline CDR1 SQVTM, CDR2 ANQGSEA. The CDR3 DNA follows: TGCAGCGTTGTTAGGGGACAGGGACTCTACGAGCAGTACTTC. Amino acid sequence: CSVVRGQGLYEQYF.

The chain carries TRBV7-9 and TRBJ2-3, with TRBD2 identical over 7 bases. CDR3 length: 16 residues. CDR1 SEHNR and CDR2 FQNEAQ come from the germline V gene (reference sequence). Trimming removed 1 base from V and 4 bases from J; junction bases left unmatched: 8. The CDR3 is CASSLVGGSGADTQYF. CDR3 in DNA: TGTGCCAGCAGCTTAGTGGGGGGAAGCGGGGCAGATACGCAGTATTTT.

The chain is built from TRBV5-1 and TRBJ1-2, with 7 bases lining up with TRBD1. This CDR3 region has 14 residues. Germline V gives CDR1 SGHRS, CDR2 YFSETQ. The V and J ends lost 2 bases and 3 bases, in that order; junction bases with no gene match: 4. The CDR3 sequence: CASSLSGTDYGYTF. The CDR3 bases are TGCGCCAGCAGCTTATCGGGGACAGACTATGGCTACACCTTC.

As regards this clone: This sample also contains other DNA sequences that code for the same CDR3. The chain's CDR3 is CASRGTGANEKLFF. CDR3 coding DNA: TGTGCCAGCAGAGGCACGGGGGCTAATGAAAAACTGTTTTTT. The chain combines TRBV2 with TRBJ1-4; possible D gene TRBD1, 5 bases. Looked up from germline, CDR1 is SNHLY and CDR2 is FYNNEI. The CDR3 contains 14 residues. Trimming pared 6 bases from V and 3 bases from J, leaving 11 bases between.

V is TRBV18 and J is TRBJ2-7, with 8 bases matching TRBD1. The CDR3 is 13 amino acids. The germline V gene has CDR1 KGHSH and CDR2 LQKENI. V lost 5 bases, J lost 5 bases, and 5 bases stayed unmatched. The CDR3 loop is CASSSDRAHEQYF. CDR3 in DNA: TGTGCCAGCTCATCGGACAGGGCGCACGAGCAGTACTTC.

V and J are TRBV6-1 and TRBJ2-1; 7 positions match TRBD2. The V segment lost 8 bases and the J segment 1 base; nucleotides outside the gene matches: 8. The length of the CDR3 is 15 residues. Per the germline V gene, CDR1 is MNHNS and CDR2 is SASEGT. The CDR3 protein is CASQAGEGSYNEQFF. The CDR3 coding sequence is TGTGCCAGCCAGGCGGGAGAAGGGTCCTACAATGAGCAGTTCTTC.

The rearrangement uses TRBV27 and TRBJ2-7, with a tentative D call TRBD2 (6 bases). Germline lookup yields CDR1 MNHEY and CDR2 SMNVEV (reference sequence). Trimming took off 6 bases at V and 2 bases at J, with 26 bases between the two ends. The length of the CDR3 is 18 residues. CDR3 nucleotide sequence: TGTGCCAGCAGGAGAGAGGGGTTTTTGAGTAGCGGTGCCTACGAGCAGTACTTC. Protein product: CASRREGFLSSGAYEQYF.

A word on this clone: Other DNA variants within this sample encode the same CDR3. The CDR3 bases are TGCGCCAGCAGCACCTTAGCGGGAAGCTCCTACGAGCAGTACTTC. This codes for CASSTLAGSSYEQYF. This chain links TRBV5-1 with TRBJ2-7; 8 positions agree with TRBD2. From germline, CDR1 is SGHRS and CDR2 YFSETQ. CDR3 length: 15 residues. V was clipped by 4 bases and J by 0 bases; unmatched bases: 6.

In regard to this clone: The sample holds other DNA sequences that translate to the same CDR3. This chain joins TRBV25-1 and TRBJ2-5, with D tentatively TRBD1 (6 bases). The CDR3 totals 13 residues. CDR1 is MGHDK, CDR2 SYGVNS, per germline. The V end lost 3 bases, the J end lost 1 base, and 6 bases lay between the germline ends. Here the CDR3 DNA reads TGTGCCAGCAGTGAGGACAGCCAAGAGACCCAGTACTTC. Protein product: CASSEDSQETQYF.

As to this clone: This probably arose from a read error, given a far larger clone one base away. The rearrangement uses TRBV19 and TRBJ2-2; D possibly matches TRBD1 or TRBD2 (5 bases each). The CDR3 has 14 residues. The germline V gene encodes CDR1 LNHDA and CDR2 SQIVND (reference sequence). V was cut by 8 bases and J by 3 bases, with 13 bases left in between. The CDR3 coding sequence is TGTGCCAGTGGGGCTAGCAGGGACACCGGGGAGCTGTTTTTT. It yields the protein CASGASRDTGELFF.